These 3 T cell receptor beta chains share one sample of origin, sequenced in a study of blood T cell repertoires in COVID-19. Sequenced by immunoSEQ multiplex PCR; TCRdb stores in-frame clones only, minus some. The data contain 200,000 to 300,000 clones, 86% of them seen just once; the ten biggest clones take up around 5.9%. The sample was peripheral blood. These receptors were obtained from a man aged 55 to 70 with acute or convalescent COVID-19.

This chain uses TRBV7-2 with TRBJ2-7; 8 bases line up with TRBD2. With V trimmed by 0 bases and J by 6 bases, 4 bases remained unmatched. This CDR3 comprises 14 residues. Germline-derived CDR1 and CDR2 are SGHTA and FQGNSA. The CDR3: CASSLAAGGGEQYF. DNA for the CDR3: TGTGCCAGCAGCTTAGCGGCGGGAGGAGGCGAGCAGTACTTC.

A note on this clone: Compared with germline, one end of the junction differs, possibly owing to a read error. CDR3 sequence (DNA): TGTGCTAGCAGCTTAGGGGGGGGGCGCGTTGAGACCCAGTACTTC. This encodes CASSLGGGRVETQYF. The chain employs TRBV7-7 and TRBJ2-5, with TRBD2 as a possible D gene (7 bases). This CDR3 is built from 15 residues. CDR1 is SSHAT, CDR2 FNYEAQ, per germline (reference sequence).

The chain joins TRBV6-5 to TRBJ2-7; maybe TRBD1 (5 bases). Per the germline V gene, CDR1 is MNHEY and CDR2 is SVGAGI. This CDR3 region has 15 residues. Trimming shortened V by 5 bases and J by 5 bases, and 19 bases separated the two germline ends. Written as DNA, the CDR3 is TGTGCCAGCAGTCTAAGCCCCAGGGCTGTCAACGAGCAGTACTTC. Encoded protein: CASSLSPRAVNEQYF.